These T cell receptor beta chains were read from a single sample in a study of human T cells and chemical hapten exposure. TCRdb re-called the RACE reads with MiXCR, one entry per CDR3 protein. The table includes 300,000 to 400,000 distinct CDR3 sequences, 4% to 6% detected once. This specimen consisted of whole blood, obtained in connection with sensitization to the hapten diphenylcyclopropenone (DPC). The receptors were gathered from a woman aged 50 to 60 with alopecia areata. Some clones in this sample may be carry-over from other donors' samples. CDR3s include the opening cysteine and the closing phenylalanine or tryptophan. The D gene is left open where the match is weak. Where a row states a size, it is once, few, many or the class of an expanded clone; other rows omit it.

-	13	TRBV4-1	-	TRBJ1-1	CASAVGGRTEAFF	TGCGCCAGCGCCGTGGGGGGGCGGACTGAAGCTTTCTTT
-	13	TRBV11-2	few	TRBJ2-5	CASSLDSRVSQYF	TGTGCCAGCAGCTTAGATTCTCGCGTTTCCCAGTACTTC
-	15	TRBV28	few	TRBJ1-2	CASSDKQGGNYGYTF	TGTGCCAGCAGTGATAAACAGGGAGGGAACTATGGCTACACCTTC
-	16	TRBV6-5	many	TRBJ2-7	CASSYSFVGEGYEQYF	TGTGCCAGCAGTTACTCGTTCGTGGGAGAGGGCTACGAGCAGTACTTC
-	14	TRBV7-9	-	TRBJ2-1	CASSSRGDDNEQFF	TGTGCCAGCAGCTCGCGGGGCGACGACAATGAGCAGTTCTTC
-	13	TRBV2	many	TRBJ1-1	CASNGAPNTEAFF	TGTGCCAGCAACGGGGCACCGAACACTGAAGCTTTCTTT
-	15	TRBV14	few	TRBJ1-1	CASSQVSRINTEAFF	TGTGCCAGCAGCCAAGTTTCCCGGATAAACACTGAAGCTTTCTTT
TRBD2	15	TRBV5-1	few	TRBJ2-3	CASRDGGAFADTQYF	TGCGCCAGCAGGGACGGGGGGGCCTTCGCAGATACGCAGTATTTT
TRBD2	16	TRBV12-5	many	TRBJ2-3	CASGLYSAGGPDTQYF	TGTGCTAGTGGTTTATACTCAGCGGGAGGCCCGGATACGCAGTATTTT
TRBD1	15	TRBV11-2	many	TRBJ1-6	CASSPSRQGISPLHF	TGTGCCAGCAGCCCGAGTCGACAGGGAATTTCACCCCTCCACTTT
-	12	TRBV7-9	few	TRBJ2-1	CASSSLDNEQFF	TGTGCCAGCAGCTCCCTAGACAATGAGCAGTTCTTC
-	13	TRBV14	many	TRBJ1-5	CASSRGVNQPQHF	TGTGCCAGCAGTAGGGGGGTGAATCAGCCCCAGCATTTT
-	14	TRBV5-6	many	TRBJ2-2	CASSLSGPSGELFF	TGTGCCAGCAGCTTGTCAGGTCCCTCCGGGGAGCTGTTTTTT